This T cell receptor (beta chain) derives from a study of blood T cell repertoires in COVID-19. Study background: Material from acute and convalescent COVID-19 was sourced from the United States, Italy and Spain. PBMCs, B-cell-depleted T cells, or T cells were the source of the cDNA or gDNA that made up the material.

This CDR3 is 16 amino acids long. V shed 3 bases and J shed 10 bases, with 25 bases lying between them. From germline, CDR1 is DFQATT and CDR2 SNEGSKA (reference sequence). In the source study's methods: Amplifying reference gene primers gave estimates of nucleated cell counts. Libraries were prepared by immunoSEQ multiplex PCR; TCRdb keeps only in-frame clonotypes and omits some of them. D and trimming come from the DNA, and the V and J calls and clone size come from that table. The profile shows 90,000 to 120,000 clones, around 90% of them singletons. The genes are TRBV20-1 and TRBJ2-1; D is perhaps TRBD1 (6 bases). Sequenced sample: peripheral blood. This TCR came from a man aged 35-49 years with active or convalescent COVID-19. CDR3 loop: CSASDPGTKKLWEQFF. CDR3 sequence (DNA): TGCAGTGCTAGTGACCCCGGGACAAAGAAGTTGTGGGAGCAGTTCTTC.